The 24 T cell receptor beta chains given below trace back to one sample, sequenced in a study of T cells after yellow fever vaccination. One entry per CDR3 protein, called by TCRdb with MiXCR from the 5' RACE reads. The sample lists 250,000 to 400,000 distinct CDR3 sequences, over 3.5% occurring once. Here the sequenced sample was PBMCs, taken 5 days after the yellow fever booster vaccination. These TCRs come from a man between 18 and 29 years old who received the YFV17D yellow fever vaccine.

This clonotype occurred a few times. V gene TRBV2 combines with J gene TRBJ2-2; D may be TRBD1 (6 bases). The CDR3 contains 14 residues. Germline loops: CDR1 SNHLY, CDR2 FYNNEI. Trimming shortened V by 11 bases and J by 6 bases, and 19 bases separated the two germline ends. The CDR3, as DNA: TGTGCCGGGGGCAGGGATCGAGAGGCCGGGGAGCTGTTTTTT. Its protein is CAGGRDREAGELFF.

The CDR3 DNA reads TGCAGTGTCGGACAGGGGGCCTGGGACGAGCAGTACTTC. This codes for CSVGQGAWDEQYF. The chain is built from TRBV20-1 and TRBJ2-7; TRBD1 matches 11 bases. This CDR3 spans 13 amino acids. The trim removed 7 bases at V and 5 bases at J, leaving 7 bases unmatched. Germline V lookup: CDR1 DFQATT, CDR2 SNEGSKA (reference sequence).

This clonotype came up many times. The chain recombines TRBV20-1 with TRBJ2-4; the D call may be TRBD1 or TRBD2 (6 bases each). V dropped 6 bases and J dropped 7 bases, with 25 bases sitting between them. The length of the CDR3 is 16 residues. Germline V gene lookup returns CDR1 DFQATT and CDR2 SNEGSKA (reference sequence). In nucleotides, the CDR3 is TGCAGTGCCCGGGGGACACCCCCGGCGAGTATGAACATTCAGTACTTC. Amino acid sequence: CSARGTPPASMNIQYF.

This clonotype was seen ten or more times. The chain has TRBV2 and TRBJ1-5; 7 positions agree with TRBD1. The CDR3 loop spans 15 amino acids. The J segment lost 1 base and the V segment lost 4 bases, leaving 4 bases of the junction unmatched. From germline, CDR1 is SNHLY and CDR2 FYNNEI. The CDR3 sequence is CASSAQGGSNQPQHF. The CDR3 region has the DNA TGTGCCAGCAGTGCGCAGGGGGGCAGCAATCAGCCCCAGCATTTT. Full variable domain (missing parts from reference TRBV2 and TRBJ1-5): EPEVTQTPSHQVTQMGQEVILRCVPISNHLYFYWYRQILGQKVEFLVSFYNNEISEKSEIFDDQFSVERPDGSNFTLKIRSTKLEDSAMYFCASSAQGGSNQPQHFGDGTRLSIL.

This clonotype came up a few times. V is TRBV28 and J is TRBJ2-7; D may match TRBD1 or TRBD2 (5 bases each). V lost 11 bases to trimming and J lost 7 bases, with 15 bases between them. Germline-derived CDR1 and CDR2 are MDHEN and SYDVKM. CDR3 length: 11 amino acids. The CDR3 is CASGGREEQYV. The CDR3 DNA follows: TGTGCCTCCGGAGGCAGGGAGGAGCAGTACGTC.

This clonotype was detected a few times. CDR3 in amino acids: CASSQERGGRETQYF. CDR3 sequence (DNA): TGCGCCAGCAGCCAAGAGCGGGGGGGCCGTGAGACCCAGTACTTC. The chain has TRBV4-3 and TRBJ2-5, with 9 nucleotides matching TRBD2. CDR3 length: 15 amino acids. The germline V gene has CDR1 LGHNA and CDR2 YSLEER. V dropped 0 bases and J dropped 5; count of bases not matched to a gene: 4.

The table lists this clonotype with a few counts. V usage is TRBV3-1 and J usage is TRBJ2-7; D call uncertain. Germline V gives CDR1 LGHDT, CDR2 YNNKEL (reference sequence). The CDR3 totals 14 residues. The V gene lost 5 bases and the J gene lost 3 bases, with 14 bases spanning the gap. CDR3 nucleotides: TGTGCCAGCAGCTTCTCGACGGACGGCTACGAGCAGTACTTC. This encodes CASSFSTDGYEQYF.

This clonotype was found a few times. The CDR3 DNA sequence: TGTGCCAGCAGTTTACGAGGGGGCCTTGGCACAGATACGCAGTATTTT. Translating it yields CASSLRGGLGTDTQYF. This rearrangement joins TRBV27 to TRBJ2-3; 7 bases map to TRBD1. After removal of 2 bases from V and 1 base from J, the junction contained 6 bases not matched to a gene. The CDR3 extends over 16 amino acids. Germline values: CDR1 MNHEY, CDR2 SMNVEV (reference sequence).

J is TRBJ2-5 and V is TRBV24-1; 7 bases are shared with TRBD1. The trim removed 12 bases at V and 3 bases at J, leaving 6 bases unmatched. Germline lookup yields CDR1 KGHDR and CDR2 SFDVKD. The CDR3 length is 12 residues. The CDR3 region is CAGYRGEETQYF. CDR3 DNA sequence: TGTGCCGGTTACAGGGGCGAAGAGACCCAGTACTTC.

This chain uses TRBV12-3 or TRBV12-4 with TRBJ2-1; D possibly corresponds to TRBD2 (7 bases). CDR3 length equals 15 residues. V was shortened by 3 bases and J by 5 bases, with 14 bases between the two germline ends. CDR3: CASSLWGGPHNEQFF. The CDR3 nucleotides read TGTGCCAGCAGTTTGTGGGGGGGCCCCCACAATGAGCAGTTCTTC.

The chain uses TRBV7-3 and TRBJ2-3; weak D call: TRBD2 (6 bases). The CDR3 has 15 amino acids. Germline CDR1 reads SGHTA; CDR2 reads FQGTGA. V lost 0 bases and J lost 8, with 15 bases in between. CDR3 sequence (DNA): TGTGCCAGCAGCTTAACGGGGCGGGGATGGGGTACGCAGTATTTT. This encodes CASSLTGRGWGTQYF.

This clonotype has just a few counts. The chain employs TRBV5-1 and TRBJ2-7; 13 nucleotides agree with TRBD2. The CDR3 loop spans 15 amino acids. Germline V gene data show CDR1 as SGHRS and CDR2 as YFSETQ. Unmatched junction bases numbered 3, after V lost 5 bases and J lost 1 base. The CDR3 DNA sequence: TGCGCCAGCAGTCGACTAGCGGGGGGATCCTACGAGCAGTACTTC. It translates to CASSRLAGGSYEQYF. Full variable domain (missing parts from reference TRBV5-1 and TRBJ2-7): KAGVTQTPRYLIKTRGQQVTLSCSPISGHRSVSWYQQTPGQGLQFLFEYFSETQRNKGNFPGRFSGRQFSNSRSEMNVSTLELGDSALYLCASSRLAGGSYEQYFGPGTRLTVT.

The chain recombines TRBV4-3 with TRBJ2-1; D gene uncertain. Trimming cost V 1 base and J 4 bases, with 11 bases left between them. This CDR3 is 15 amino acids long. CDR1 and CDR2 (germline): LGHNA, YSLEER. The DNA for the CDR3 is TGCGCCAGCAGCCAAGGTGCCGGCGATTACAATGAGCAGTTCTTC. This encodes CASSQGAGDYNEQFF.

This clonotype was counted between two and nine times. The chain has TRBV6-5 and TRBJ1-1; a possible D gene is TRBD1 (5 bases). The germline V and J ends were trimmed by 6 bases and 10 bases, with 18 bases remaining between them. Germline lookup yields CDR1 MNHEY and CDR2 SVGAGI. The CDR3 has 13 residues. DNA of the CDR3: TGTGCCAGCAGCATAGGGACCTTCGCGGTAGCTTTCTTT. Translating gives CASSIGTFAVAFF.

The chain has TRBV12-3 or TRBV12-4 and TRBJ2-7; D possibly uses TRBD1 or TRBD2 (6 bases each). V lost 3 bases to trimming and J lost 0 bases, with 12 bases between them. The CDR3 contains 15 residues. As DNA, the CDR3 is TGTGCCAGCAGTTTTAGGGGGGCTGGCTCCTACGAGCAGTACTTC. Amino acids: CASSFRGAGSYEQYF.

This clonotype was seen more than once but under ten times. The gene calls are TRBV2 and TRBJ2-5; 9 bases align to TRBD1. From germline, CDR1 is SNHLY and CDR2 FYNNEI. V lost 0 bases to trimming and J lost 5 bases; unmatched junction nucleotides: 7. The length of the CDR3 is 16 residues. The CDR3: CASSEAWDRVGETQYF. The CDR3 coding sequence is TGTGCCAGCAGTGAAGCTTGGGACAGGGTTGGGGAGACCCAGTACTTC.

This clonotype came up a few times. The chain carries TRBV6-5 and TRBJ2-2; 8 bases match TRBD2. Germline lookup yields CDR1 MNHEY and CDR2 SVGAGI. V gave up 3 bases and J gave up 4 bases; unmatched junction bases: 10. The CDR3 totals 17 residues. CDR3 DNA: TGTGCCAGCAGTTATGGGACATCGGGAGGGAGCACCGGGGAGCTGTTTTTT. This translates into CASSYGTSGGSTGELFF.

The chain recombines TRBV21-1 with TRBJ2-7; TRBD1 is the table's D call and was not checked against the DNA. TRBV21-1 is flagged as a pseudogene. The CDR3 covers 15 residues. The CDR3 DNA reads as TGTGCCAGCAGCGCAACAGGGGACCATCCGTCCGAGCAGTACTTC. The encoded protein is CASSATGDHPSEQYF.

The rearrangement uses TRBV7-2 and TRBJ2-1; D may match TRBD1 or TRBD2 (6 bases each). This CDR3 spans 15 amino acids. CDR1 and CDR2 (germline): SGHTA, FQGNSA. Trimming removed 4 bases at V and 4 bases at J, with 14 bases between. This CDR3 is CASSSIGGGYNEQFF. The DNA of the CDR3 is TGTGCCAGCAGCTCCATTGGAGGGGGATACAATGAGCAGTTCTTC.

This clonotype was found a few times. V is TRBV5-1 and J is TRBJ1-2, with TRBD1 matching over 10 bases. The V gene end was trimmed by 4 bases and the J gene end by 4 bases; junction bases not matched to a gene: 4. The germline CDR1 and CDR2 sequences are SGHRS and YFSETQ. The CDR3 spans 14 residues. CDR3: CASSAGTGVYGYTF. CDR3 nucleotide sequence: TGCGCCAGCAGCGCGGGGACAGGGGTCTATGGCTACACCTTC. Supplemented by reference TRBV5-1 and TRBJ1-2, the full variable domain reads KAGVTQTPRYLIKTRGQQVTLSCSPISGHRSVSWYQQTPGQGLQFLFEYFSETQRNKGNFPGRFSGRQFSNSRSEMNVSTLELGDSALYLCASSAGTGVYGYTFGSGTRLTVV.

This clonotype has a count of ten or more. The CDR3 sequence is CASSLRGEGNTIYF. CDR3 bases: TGTGCCAGCAGCTTAAGGGGCGAGGGAAACACCATATATTTT. The V gene is TRBV7-9, the J gene TRBJ1-3; a weak D match, TRBD1 (5 bases). V lost 2 bases, J lost 4 bases, and 9 bases lay in between. Per the germline V gene, CDR1 is SEHNR and CDR2 is FQNEAQ (reference sequence). This CDR3 comprises 14 residues.

The rearrangement links TRBV19 to TRBJ1-2; no reliable D call. Germline-derived CDR1 and CDR2 are LNHDA and SQIVND (reference sequence). The CDR3 totals 14 residues. The ends were cut back, 3 bases at V and 8 bases at J, with 16 bases in the middle. The CDR3 DNA reads TGTGCCAGTAGTATCGACGATTCGACCGGGGGCTACACCTTC. Encoded protein: CASSIDDSTGGYTF. Together with reference TRBV19 and TRBJ1-2, the CDR3 gives the full variable domain: DGGITQSPKYLFRKEGQNVTLSCEQNLNHDAMYWYRQDPGQGLRLIYYSQIVNDFQKGDIAEGYSVSREKKESFPLTVTSAQKNPTAFYLCASSIDDSTGGYTFGSGTRLTVV.

This clonotype turned up a few times. An end of the junction differs from the germline gene, which may be a read error. The rearrangement links TRBV20-1 to TRBJ1-2, with D possibly TRBD1 on 5 matching bases. The CDR3 contains 12 residues. The germline gives CDR1 DFQATT, CDR2 SNEGSKA (reference sequence). The CDR3 DNA is TGCAGGGCTAAGACAGTTAACTATGGCTACACCTTC. This gives the protein CRAKTVNYGYTF.

The V gene is TRBV7-2, the J gene TRBJ2-7; D remains ambiguous. Germline CDR1 is SGHTA and CDR2 is FQGNSA. Between the trimmed V and J ends, which lost 4 bases and 4 bases, there was a span of 17 bases. This CDR3 is 15 amino acids long. The chain's CDR3 is CASSSRAGDSYEQYF. CDR3 nucleotides: TGTGCCAGCAGCTCCCGGGCCGGAGACTCATACGAGCAGTACTTC.